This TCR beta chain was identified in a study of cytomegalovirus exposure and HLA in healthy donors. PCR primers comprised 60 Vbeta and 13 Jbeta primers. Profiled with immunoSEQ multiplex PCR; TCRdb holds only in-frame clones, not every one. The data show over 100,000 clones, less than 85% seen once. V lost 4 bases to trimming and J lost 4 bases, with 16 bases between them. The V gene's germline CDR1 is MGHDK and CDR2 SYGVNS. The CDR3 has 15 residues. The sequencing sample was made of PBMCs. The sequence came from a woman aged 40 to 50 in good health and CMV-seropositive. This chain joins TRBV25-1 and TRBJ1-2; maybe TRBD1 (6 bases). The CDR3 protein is CASSGLSTGIYGYTF. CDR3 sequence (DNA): TGTGCCAGCAGTGGATTATCCACAGGGATCTATGGCTACACCTTC.